This T cell receptor beta chain derives from a study of graft-versus-host responses after intestinal transplantation. Study-wide context: Transplantation in recipients was multivisceral, liver-intestinal, or isolated intestinal. Anti-thymocyte globulin induction was given to all recipients, followed by tacrolimus and steroids for roughly 3 years. Findings and limits, study-wide: GvH clones detected in recipient marrow included some appearing first in ileum or blood.

On this clone itself: Its antigen is not known.

This CDR3 is built from 15 residues. Germline values: CDR1 SGHRS, CDR2 YFSETQ. V lost 5 bases and J 4 bases, leaving 18 bases between the germline ends. The table came from immunoSEQ multiplex PCR; TCRdb's copy has only in-frame clones and leaves some out. The repertoire holds just under 90,000 clones, with roughly 80% as singletons. The rearrangement uses TRBV5-1 and TRBJ1-1; D is unresolved. This sample comprised unstimulated CD8+ T cells sorted from spleen or lymph node cells, obtained before intestinal transplant. The clonotype was recovered from a human donor who received an intestinal transplant. The CDR3 nucleotides read TGCGCCAGCAGTTACCTGAAGTACCGGGGCACTGAAGCTTTCTTT. This codes for CASSYLKYRGTEAFF. The variable domain in full, completed from reference TRBV5-1 and TRBJ1-1, reads KAGVTQTPRYLIKTRGQQVTLSCSPISGHRSVSWYQQTPGQGLQFLFEYFSETQRNKGNFPGRFSGRQFSNSRSEMNVSTLELGDSALYLCASSYLKYRGTEAFFGQGTRLTVV.